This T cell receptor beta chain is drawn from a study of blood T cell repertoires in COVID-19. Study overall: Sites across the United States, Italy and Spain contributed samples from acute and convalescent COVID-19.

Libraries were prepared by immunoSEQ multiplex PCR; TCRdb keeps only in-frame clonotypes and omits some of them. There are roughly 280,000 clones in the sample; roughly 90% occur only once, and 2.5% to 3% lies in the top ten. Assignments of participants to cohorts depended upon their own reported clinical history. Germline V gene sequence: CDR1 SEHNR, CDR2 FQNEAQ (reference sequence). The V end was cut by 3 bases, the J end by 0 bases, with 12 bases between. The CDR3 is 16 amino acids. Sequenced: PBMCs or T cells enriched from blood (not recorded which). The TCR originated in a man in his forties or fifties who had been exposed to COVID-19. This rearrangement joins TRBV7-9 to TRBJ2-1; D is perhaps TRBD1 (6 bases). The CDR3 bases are TGTGCCAGCAGCTTGGGGACATCAAGCTCCTACAATGAGCAGTTCTTC. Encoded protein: CASSLGTSSSYNEQFF.